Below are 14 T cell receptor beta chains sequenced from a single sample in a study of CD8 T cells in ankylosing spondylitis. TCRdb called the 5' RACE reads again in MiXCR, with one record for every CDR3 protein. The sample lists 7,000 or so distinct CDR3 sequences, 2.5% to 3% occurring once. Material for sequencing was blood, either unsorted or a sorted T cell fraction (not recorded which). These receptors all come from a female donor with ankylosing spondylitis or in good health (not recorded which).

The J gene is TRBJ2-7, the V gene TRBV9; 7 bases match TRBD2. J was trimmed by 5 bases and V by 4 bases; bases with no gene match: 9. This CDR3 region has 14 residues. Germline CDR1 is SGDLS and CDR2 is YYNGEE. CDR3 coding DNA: TGTGCCAGCAGCACATCGGGAGGTCTGGACGAGCAGTACTTC. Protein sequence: CASSTSGGLDEQYF.

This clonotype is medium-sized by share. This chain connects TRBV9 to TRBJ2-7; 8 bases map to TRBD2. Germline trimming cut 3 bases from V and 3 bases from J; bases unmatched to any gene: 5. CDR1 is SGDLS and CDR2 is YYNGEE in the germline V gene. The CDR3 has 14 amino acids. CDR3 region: CASSAAGTSYEQYF. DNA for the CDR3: TGTGCCAGCAGCGCAGCCGGGACTAGCTACGAGCAGTACTTC.

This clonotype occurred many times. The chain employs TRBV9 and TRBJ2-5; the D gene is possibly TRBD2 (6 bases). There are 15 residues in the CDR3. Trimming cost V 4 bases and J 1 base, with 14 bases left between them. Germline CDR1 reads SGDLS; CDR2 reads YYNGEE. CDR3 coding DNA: TGTGCCAGCAGCCCTGGCGGGGAAACCCAAGAGACCCAGTACTTC. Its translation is CASSPGGETQETQYF. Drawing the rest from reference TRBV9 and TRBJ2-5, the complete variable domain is DSGVTQTPKHLITATGQRVTLRCSPRSGDLSVYWYQQSLDQGLQFLIQYYNGEERAKGNILERFSAQQFPDLHSELNLSSLELGDSALYFCASSPGGETQETQYFGPGTRLLVL.

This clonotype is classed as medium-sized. CDR3 coding DNA: TGTGCCAGCAGCACCGAGGTCGGGTCTGGCTACACCTTC. Translation gives CASSTEVGSGYTF. The V gene is TRBV9, the J gene TRBJ1-2; D gene uncertain. Germline assignment: CDR1 SGDLS and CDR2 YYNGEE. The CDR3 consists of 13 residues. The germline V and J ends were trimmed by 4 bases and 7 bases, with 14 bases remaining between them.

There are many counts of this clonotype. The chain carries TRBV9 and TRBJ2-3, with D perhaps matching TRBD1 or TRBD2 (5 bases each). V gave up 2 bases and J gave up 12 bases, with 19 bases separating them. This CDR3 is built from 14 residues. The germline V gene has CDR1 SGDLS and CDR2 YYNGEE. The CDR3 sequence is CASSVVPGPREQYF. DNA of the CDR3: TGTGCCAGCAGCGTGGTACCGGGACCCAGAGAACAGTATTTT.

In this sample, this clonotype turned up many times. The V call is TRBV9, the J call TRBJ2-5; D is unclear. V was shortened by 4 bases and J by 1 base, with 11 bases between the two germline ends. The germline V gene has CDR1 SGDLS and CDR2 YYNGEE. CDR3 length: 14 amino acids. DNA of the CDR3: TGTGCCAGCAGCCCCGCCGTCGGCCAAGAGACCCAGTACTTC. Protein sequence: CASSPAVGQETQYF.

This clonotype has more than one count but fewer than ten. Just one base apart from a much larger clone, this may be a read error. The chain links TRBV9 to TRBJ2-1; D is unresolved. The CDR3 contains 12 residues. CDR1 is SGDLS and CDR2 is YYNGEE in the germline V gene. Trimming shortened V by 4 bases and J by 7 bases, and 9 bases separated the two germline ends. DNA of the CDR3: TGTGCCAGCAGCCCCCGTTCGAATGAGCAGTTCTTC. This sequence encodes CASSPRSNEQFF. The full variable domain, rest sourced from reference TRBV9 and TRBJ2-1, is DSGVTQTPKHLITATGQRVTLRCSPRSGDLSVYWYQQSLDQGLQFLIQYYNGEERAKGNILERFSAQQFPDLHSELNLSSLELGDSALYFCASSPRSNEQFFGPGTRLTVL.

The CDR3 sequence is CASSGGEFLEAFF. Written as DNA, the CDR3 is TGTGCCAGCAGCGGAGGGGAGTTCTTAGAAGCTTTCTTT. This rearrangement joins TRBV9 to TRBJ1-1, with a weak D call TRBD1 (5 bases). The length of the CDR3 is 13 residues. The V end lost 3 bases, the J end lost 8 bases, and 14 bases lay between the germline ends. Germline loops: CDR1 SGDLS, CDR2 YYNGEE.

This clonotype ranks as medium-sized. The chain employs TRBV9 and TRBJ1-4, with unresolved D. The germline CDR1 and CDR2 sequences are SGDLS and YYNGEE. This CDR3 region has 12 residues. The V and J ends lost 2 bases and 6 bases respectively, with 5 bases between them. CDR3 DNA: TGTGCCAGCAGCGTTGGGGATGAAAAACTGTTTTTT. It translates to CASSVGDEKLFF.

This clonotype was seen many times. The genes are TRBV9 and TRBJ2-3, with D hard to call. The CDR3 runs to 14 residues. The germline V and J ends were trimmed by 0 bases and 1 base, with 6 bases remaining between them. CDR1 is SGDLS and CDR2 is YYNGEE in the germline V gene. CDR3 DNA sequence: TGTGCCAGCAGCGTAGACTCCGGCACAGATACGCAGTATTTT. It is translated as CASSVDSGTDTQYF. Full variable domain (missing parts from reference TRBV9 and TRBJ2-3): DSGVTQTPKHLITATGQRVTLRCSPRSGDLSVYWYQQSLDQGLQFLIQYYNGEERAKGNILERFSAQQFPDLHSELNLSSLELGDSALYFCASSVDSGTDTQYFGPGTRLTVL.

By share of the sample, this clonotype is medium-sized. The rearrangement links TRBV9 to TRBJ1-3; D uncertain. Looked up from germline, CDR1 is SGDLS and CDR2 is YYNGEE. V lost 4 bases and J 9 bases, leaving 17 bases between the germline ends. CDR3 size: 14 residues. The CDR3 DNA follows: TGTGCCAGCAGCCCATACTCCGACGGAGGCACCATATATTTT. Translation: CASSPYSDGGTIYF.

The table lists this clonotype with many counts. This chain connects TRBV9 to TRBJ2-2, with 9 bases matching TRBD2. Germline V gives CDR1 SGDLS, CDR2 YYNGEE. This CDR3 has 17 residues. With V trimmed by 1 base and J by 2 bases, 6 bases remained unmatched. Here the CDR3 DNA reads TGTGCCAGCAGCGTAAACCTAGCGGGACAAAACACCGGGGAGCTGTTTTTT. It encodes CASSVNLAGQNTGELFF.

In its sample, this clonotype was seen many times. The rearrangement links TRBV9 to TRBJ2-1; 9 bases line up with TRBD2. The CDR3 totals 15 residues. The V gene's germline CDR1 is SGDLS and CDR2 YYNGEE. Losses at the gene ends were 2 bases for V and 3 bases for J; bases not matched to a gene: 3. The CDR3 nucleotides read TGTGCCAGCAGCGTGACTAGCGGCCACTACAATGAGCAGTTCTTC. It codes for CASSVTSGHYNEQFF.

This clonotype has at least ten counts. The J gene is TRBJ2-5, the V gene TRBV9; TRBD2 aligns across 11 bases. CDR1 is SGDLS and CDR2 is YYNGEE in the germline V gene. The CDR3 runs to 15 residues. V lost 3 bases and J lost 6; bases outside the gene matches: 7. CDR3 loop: CASSGEIAGGQTQYF. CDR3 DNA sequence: TGTGCCAGCAGCGGAGAAATAGCGGGGGGGCAGACCCAGTACTTC.